These 8 T cell receptor beta chains were all obtained from the same sample, sequenced in a study of cytomegalovirus exposure and HLA in healthy donors. PCR primers comprised 60 Vbeta and 13 Jbeta primers. The repertoire was sequenced with immunoSEQ multiplex PCR; TCRdb's copy has only in-frame clones and lacks some. This sample has 180,000 or so clones, with over 80% found just once. Material for sequencing was PBMCs. These receptor sequences come from a girl aged 5-17 years in good health and CMV-seropositive.

The J gene is TRBJ1-1, the V gene TRBV4-1, with D perhaps matching TRBD1 (6 bases). Trimming removed 1 base at V and 0 bases at J, with 15 bases between. The CDR3 has 17 amino acids. CDR1 MGHRA and CDR2 YSYEKL come from the germline V gene. CDR3 sequence reads: CASSQAIGQNVNTEAFF. CDR3 coding DNA: TGCGCCAGCAGCCAAGCTATCGGACAGAACGTGAACACTGAAGCTTTCTTT.

V usage is TRBV7-8 and J usage is TRBJ1-1, with a tentative D call TRBD1 (5 bases). With 2 bases removed from V and 5 bases from J, the gap between germline ends came to 12 bases. Germline CDR1 SGHVS, CDR2 FQNEAQ. CDR3 length: 14 residues. The CDR3 region has the DNA TGTGCCAGCAGCTTATCGGAGGGGTGGACTGAAGCTTTCTTT. Its protein product is CASSLSEGWTEAFF.

This chain connects TRBV4-2 to TRBJ1-3; maybe TRBD1 (6 bases). CDR3 length: 14 residues. V was cut by 3 bases and J by 2 bases, with 8 bases left in between. Germline V gene lookup returns CDR1 LGHNA and CDR2 YNFKEQ. CDR3 DNA sequence: TGTGCCAGCAGCCAGGCAGGGGCTGGAAACACCATATATTTT. Translating it yields CASSQAGAGNTIYF.

This clone was seen a single time. The genes are TRBV9 and TRBJ2-1; D is undetermined. The germline V and J ends were trimmed by 2 bases and 7 bases, with 4 bases remaining between them. Germline V gene lookup returns CDR1 SGDLS and CDR2 YYNGEE. CDR3 length: 11 residues. The CDR3: CASSVQNEQFF. CDR3 DNA: TGTGCCAGCAGCGTCCAGAATGAGCAGTTCTTC. The variable domain in full, with the rest retrieved from reference TRBV9 and TRBJ2-1, is DSGVTQTPKHLITATGQRVTLRCSPRSGDLSVYWYQQSLDQGLQFLIQYYNGEERAKGNILERFSAQQFPDLHSELNLSSLELGDSALYFCASSVQNEQFFGPGTRLTVL.

V usage is TRBV14 and J usage is TRBJ1-1; D gene ambiguous. Trimming took 0 bases from V and 5 from J, leaving 7 bases between them. CDR3 length equals 13 residues. Per the germline V gene, CDR1 is SGHDN and CDR2 is FVKESK. CDR3 DNA sequence: TGTGCCAGCAGCCAAGAGCGGGGAACTGAAGCTTTCTTT. Its protein product is CASSQERGTEAFF.

The gene calls are TRBV7-2 and TRBJ2-7; 13 positions match TRBD2. This CDR3 contains 15 residues. Germline V gives CDR1 SGHTA, CDR2 FQGNSA. Trimming cost V 5 bases and J 2 bases; bases outside gene matches: 3. The CDR3 sequence: CASSELAGGTYEQYF. The CDR3 DNA reads TGTGCCAGCAGCGAACTAGCGGGAGGGACCTACGAGCAGTACTTC.

This chain connects TRBV10-3 to TRBJ2-5, with a possible D match to TRBD2 (5 bases). Germline CDR1 reads ENHRY; CDR2 reads SYGVKD. CDR3 length equals 13 residues. V lost 6 bases to trimming and J lost 5 bases, with 13 bases between them. The CDR3 DNA reads TGTGCCATCAGCACAACTAGTGAGGAGACCCAGTACTTC. It translates to CAISTTSEETQYF.

This rearrangement joins TRBV7-9 to TRBJ2-1; D gene uncertain. The CDR3 extends over 9 amino acids. The V end lost 10 bases, the J end lost 7 bases, and 5 bases lay between the germline ends. In germline, CDR1 is SEHNR, CDR2 FQNEAQ (reference sequence). CDR3 amino acids: CATQNEQFF. CDR3 DNA sequence: TGTGCCACCCAAAATGAGCAGTTCTTC. Based on the CDR3 plus reference TRBV7-9 and TRBJ2-1, the full variable domain is DTGVSQNPRHKITKRGQNVTFRCDPISEHNRLYWYRQTLGQGPEFLTYFQNEAQLEKSRLLSDRFSAERPKGSFSTLEIQRTEQGDSAMYLCATQNEQFFGPGTRLTVL.